The rows below give T cell receptor beta chains drawn from one sample of a study of shared clonotypes between healthy human individuals. The method was immunoSEQ multiplex PCR; TCRdb's version includes in-frame clones alone and lacks a portion of them. The table includes millions of clones, 85% to 95% detected once. Material: naive CD8+ T cells from PBMCs. The origin of the receptors is a man aged 18-30 years in good health. Some clones in this sample may be carry-over from other donors' samples. Each CDR3 is given with its conserved first and last residue. The D gene is left open where the match is weak. Expanded clones get a size class; other rows say once, few or many, or leave the size out.

d_gene,abundance,j_gene,v_gene,CDR3nt,CDR3aa
TRBD1,.,TRBJ1-4,TRBV6-6,TGTGCCACTCTCCGACAGGGTAACGAAAAACTGTTTTTT,CATLRQGNEKLFF
TRBD1,.,TRBJ2-1,TRBV28,TGTGCCAGCAGTTCTTGGACAGGGGGTATGAATGAGCAGTTCTTC,CASSSWTGGMNEQFF
.,.,TRBJ2-7,TRBV7-8,TGTGCCAGCAGCTCCCACCCTTTTTCCTACGAGCAGTACTTC,CASSSHPFSYEQYF
.,.,TRBJ2-5,TRBV28,TGTGCCAGCAGCTTAAGGGGGATGGAGACCCAGTACTTC,CASSLRGMETQYF
.,.,TRBJ2-1,TRBV18,TGTGCCAGCTCACCAGACGCATCTCACGGCTACAATGAGCAGTTCTTC,CASSPDASHGYNEQFF
.,.,TRBJ1-2,TRBV13,TGTGCCAGCAGCTTAGTGCAGGGCGGGGGTGATGGCTACACCTTC,CASSLVQGGGDGYTF
TRBD1,.,TRBJ1-2,TRBV2,TGTGCCAGCAGTGAATGGCAGGGGGACAATGGCTACACCTTC,CASSEWQGDNGYTF
.,.,TRBJ2-7,TRBV6-6,TGTGCCAGCAGTTCTGGGGGTTCCTACGAGCAGTACTTC,CASSSGGSYEQYF
.,.,TRBJ2-7,TRBV27,TGTGCCAGCAGTCCCGACCTTACCTACGAGCAGTACTTC,CASSPDLTYEQYF
.,.,TRBJ2-1,TRBV28,TGTGCCAGCAGTCCCTCGACCCGGGAGTGTGAGCAGTTCTTC,CASSPSTRECEQFF
TRBD2,.,TRBJ2-7,TRBV27,TGTGCCAGCAGGCCACTAGCGGGAGGTACCTACGAGCAGTACTTC,CASRPLAGGTYEQYF
.,.,TRBJ2-2,TRBV27,TGTGCCAGCAGTTTGGCCCCCGGGCCGCTATCGAACACCGGGGAGCTGTTTTTT,CASSLAPGPLSNTGELFF
TRBD2,.,TRBJ2-7,TRBV7-3,TGTGCCAGCAGCCTTTTAGCGGGAGGGTTTGACGAGCAGTACTTC,CASSLLAGGFDEQYF
.,.,TRBJ2-7,TRBV30,TGTGCCTGGAGTGTACTTCGGCGGGACGAGCAGTACTTC,CAWSVLRRDEQYF
.,once,TRBJ2-3,TRBV6-5,TGTGCCAGCAGTGCCTCCGCGCGGATCACAGATACGCAGTATTTT,CASSASARITDTQYF
TRBD2,.,TRBJ2-1,TRBV13,TGTGCCAGCAGCCCCAGACTAGCGGGAGGTGATGAGCAGTTCTTC,CASSPRLAGGDEQFF
.,.,TRBJ2-7,TRBV9,TGTGCCAGCAGCGTAGCGGCGGCTGGATCCTACGAGCAGTACTTC,CASSVAAAGSYEQYF
TRBD1,.,TRBJ1-1,TRBV19,TGTGCCAGTAGGCCCGGGCGAGACAGGGGCGTCACTGAAGCTTTCTTT,CASRPGRDRGVTEAFF
TRBD2,once,TRBJ2-3,TRBV11-2,TGTGCCAGCAGCTTAATGGCTAGCGGGAGGGCCCCAGATACGCAGTATTTT,CASSLMASGRAPDTQYF
.,.,TRBJ1-5,TRBV28,TGTGCCAGCAGTGACCCAGGGGCCTCGTCCCCCCAGCATTTT,CASSDPGASSPQHF
.,once,TRBJ2-5,TRBV30,TGTGCCTGGACCCAAAGCCAGGCAAAAGAGACCCAGTACTTC,CAWTQSQAKETQYF
.,.,TRBJ2-7,TRBV10-3,TGTGCCATCGCAGGGGTTTCCTACGAGCAGTACTTC,CAIAGVSYEQYF
.,.,TRBJ2-6,TRBV27,TGTGCCAGCAGTTTATACGTGGGGGGGGCCAACGTCCTGACTTTC,CASSLYVGGANVLTF
.,.,TRBJ2-5,TRBV7-8,TGTGCCAGCAGCTCCCCCAGGTCGGCAGAGACCCAGTACTTC,CASSSPRSAETQYF
.,.,TRBJ1-3,TRBV7-3,TGTGCCAGCTCGCCCAGTCCTTACTCTGGAAACACCATATATTTT,CASSPSPYSGNTIYF
TRBD1,.,TRBJ2-7,TRBV7-9,TGTGCCAGCAGCACGGGACAGGGTACCCTTCTTTACGAGCAGTACTTC,CASSTGQGTLLYEQYF
.,.,TRBJ2-2,TRBV29-1,TGCAGCGTTGAGGTCGGGTTGAACACCGGGGAGCTGTTTTTT,CSVEVGLNTGELFF
TRBD2,.,TRBJ2-5,TRBV5-1,TGCGCCAGCAGCACGGGACTAGCGGGAGGCCTCCAAGAGACCCAGTACTTC,CASSTGLAGGLQETQYF
.,.,TRBJ2-7,TRBV7-9,TGTGCCAGCAGCTACAGTCTGGTAGCCCACGAGCAGTACTTC,CASSYSLVAHEQYF
TRBD1,.,TRBJ2-3,TRBV2,TGTGCCAGCAGTTATCTCAGGGGGCGGAACACAGATACGCAGTATTTT,CASSYLRGRNTDTQYF
.,.,TRBJ2-7,TRBV5-1,TGCGCCAGCTTTGCAGGTGACGACGAGCAGTACTTC,CASFAGDDEQYF
TRBD1,.,TRBJ2-7,TRBV5-1,TGCGCCAGCAGCTTGGGACAGGGCCTCTCCTACGAGCAGTACTTC,CASSLGQGLSYEQYF
TRBD2,.,TRBJ2-7,TRBV18,TGTGCCAGCTCACCAGCGACTAGCGGGAGAGGGAACGAGCAGTACTTC,CASSPATSGRGNEQYF
.,few,TRBJ1-1,TRBV28,TGTGCGATACGCGGCACTGAAGCTTTCTTT,CAIRGTEAFF
.,.,TRBJ2-2,TRBV7-9,TGTGCCAGCCCCTCGAGGAACACCGGGGAGCTGTTTTTT,CASPSRNTGELFF
.,.,TRBJ2-3,TRBV10-3,TGTGCCATCAGTGGGAGGGCGGCGCTCCCAGATACGCAGTATTTT,CAISGRAALPDTQYF
.,.,TRBJ2-3,TRBV11-2,TGTGCCAGCAGCGTAGGGGCAGATACGCAGTATTTT,CASSVGADTQYF
TRBD2,once,TRBJ2-3,TRBV27,TGTGCCAGCACCACGCGCCAAGGACTAGCGGGCCTAGATACGCAGTATTTT,CASTTRQGLAGLDTQYF
.,.,TRBJ1-4,TRBV7-9,TGTGCCAGCAGCCCCCCGTTTATTTCCGGGTGGGGGAATGAAAAACTGTTTTTT,CASSPPFISGWGNEKLFF
.,.,TRBJ1-5,TRBV19,TGTGCCAGTAGTATATGGCAGGTAACCTATCAGCCCCAGCATTTT,CASSIWQVTYQPQHF
.,.,TRBJ2-3,TRBV5-1,TGCGCCAGCAGCTTACAGGGAGGGATGACAGATACGCAGTATTTT,CASSLQGGMTDTQYF